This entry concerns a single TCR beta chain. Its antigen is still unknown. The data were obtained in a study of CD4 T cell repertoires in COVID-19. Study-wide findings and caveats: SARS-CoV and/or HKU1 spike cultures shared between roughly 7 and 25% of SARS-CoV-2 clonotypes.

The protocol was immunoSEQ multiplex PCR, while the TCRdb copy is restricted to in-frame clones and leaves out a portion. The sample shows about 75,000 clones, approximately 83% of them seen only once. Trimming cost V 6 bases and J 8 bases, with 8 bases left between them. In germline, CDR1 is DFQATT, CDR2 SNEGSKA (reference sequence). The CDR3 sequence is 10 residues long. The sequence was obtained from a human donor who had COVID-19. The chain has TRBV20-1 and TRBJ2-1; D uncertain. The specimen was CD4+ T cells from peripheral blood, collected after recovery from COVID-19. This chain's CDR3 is CSAGSDEQFF. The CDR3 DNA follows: TGCAGTGCGGGCAGCGATGAGCAGTTCTTC.